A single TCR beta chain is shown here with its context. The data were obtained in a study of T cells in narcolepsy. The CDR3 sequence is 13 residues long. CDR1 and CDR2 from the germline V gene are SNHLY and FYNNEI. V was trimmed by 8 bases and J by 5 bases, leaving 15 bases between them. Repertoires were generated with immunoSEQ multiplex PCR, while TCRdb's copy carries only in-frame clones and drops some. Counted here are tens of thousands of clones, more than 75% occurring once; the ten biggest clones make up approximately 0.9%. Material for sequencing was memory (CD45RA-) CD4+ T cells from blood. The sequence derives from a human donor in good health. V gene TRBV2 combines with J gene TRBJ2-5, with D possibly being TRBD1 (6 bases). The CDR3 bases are TGTGCCAGCGGTTCGGCAGGGGTGGAGACCCAGTACTTC. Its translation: CASGSAGVETQYF.